Each of the 8 T cell receptor beta chains below was sequenced from the same sample in a study of identical twins. MiXCR, applied by TCRdb to the 5' RACE reads, yields one record per CDR3 protein. The repertoire consists of 1.5 million to 2 million distinct CDR3 sequences, with 32% occurring once and the leading ten covering roughly 0.3%. Sample: cord blood. Every receptor here comes from a newborn girl in good health.

This clonotype was counted a few times. J is TRBJ2-7 and V is TRBV28; 7 bases line up with TRBD1. V shed 6 bases and J 2 bases; nucleotides not matched to a gene: 13. In germline, CDR1 is MDHEN, CDR2 SYDVKM. The CDR3 spans 16 residues. The CDR3 here is CASSRPGYRGTYEQYF. The CDR3 DNA reads TGTGCCAGCAGCCGGCCGGGTTACAGGGGTACCTACGAGCAGTACTTC.

J is TRBJ2-1 and V is TRBV4-1; 9 bases fit TRBD1. The CDR3 has 16 amino acids. Germline V gene sequence: CDR1 MGHRA, CDR2 YSYEKL. After removal of 3 bases from V and 3 bases from J, the junction contained 6 bases not matched to a gene. The CDR3 here is CASSQDGTGRYNEQFF. The CDR3 bases are TGCGCCAGCAGCCAGGATGGGACAGGGCGCTACAATGAGCAGTTCTTC.

The V gene is TRBV7-9, the J gene TRBJ2-2; the D gene is possibly TRBD2 (6 bases). V shed 3 bases and J shed 0 bases, with 11 bases lying between them. CDR3 length equals 16 residues. CDR1 and CDR2 from the germline V gene are SEHNR and FQNEAQ (reference sequence). The CDR3 DNA reads TGTGCCAGCAGCTTGGCGGGGTACTCGAACACCGGGGAGCTGTTTTTT. Its protein is CASSLAGYSNTGELFF.

This clonotype appeared many times. The chain joins TRBV7-9 to TRBJ1-2; 8 bases align to TRBD1. The CDR3 runs 14 residues. Germline values: CDR1 SEHNR, CDR2 FQNEAQ (reference sequence). Germline trimming cut 3 bases from V and 6 bases from J; bases unmatched to any gene: 6. The CDR3 region is CASSFQGAFDGYTF. For the CDR3, the DNA is TGTGCCAGCAGCTTCCAGGGGGCTTTTGATGGCTACACCTTC.

The rearrangement links TRBV10-3 to TRBJ2-2; tentatively, D is TRBD1 or TRBD2 (5 bases each). The CDR3 spans 16 residues. V lost 3 bases and J 1 base, leaving 12 bases between the germline ends. From germline, CDR1 is ENHRY and CDR2 SYGVKD. CDR3 protein: CAISEIWDRNTGELFF. CDR3 DNA: TGTGCCATCAGTGAAATTTGGGACCGGAACACCGGGGAGCTGTTTTTT.

The chain couples TRBV3-1 to TRBJ1-2; maybe TRBD1 (5 bases). This CDR3 contains 15 residues. Germline V gene lookup returns CDR1 LGHDT and CDR2 YNNKEL (reference sequence). V was trimmed by 6 bases and J by 0 bases, leaving 14 bases between them. The CDR3: CASRKQEASNYGYTF. The CDR3 DNA is TGTGCCAGCAGGAAACAGGAGGCGTCTAACTATGGCTACACCTTC.

The rearrangement uses TRBV20-1 and TRBJ2-3, with D possibly TRBD1 on 6 matching bases. This CDR3 has 15 amino acids. CDR1 is DFQATT and CDR2 is SNEGSKA in the germline V gene (reference sequence). V was trimmed by 1 base and J by 4 bases, leaving 15 bases between them. The CDR3 sequence is CSARVPRDNADTQYF. CDR3 bases: TGCAGTGCTAGAGTACCCAGGGACAATGCAGATACGCAGTATTTT.

This sequence joins TRBV5-1 and TRBJ2-5, with no clear D. Germline CDR1 SGHRS, CDR2 YFSETQ. This CDR3 has 13 amino acids. Between the trimmed V and J ends, which lost 4 bases and 11 bases, there was a span of 18 bases. CDR3 protein: CASSVSTVGEQYF. The CDR3 bases are TGCGCCAGCAGCGTTAGCACGGTCGGTGAGCAGTACTTC.